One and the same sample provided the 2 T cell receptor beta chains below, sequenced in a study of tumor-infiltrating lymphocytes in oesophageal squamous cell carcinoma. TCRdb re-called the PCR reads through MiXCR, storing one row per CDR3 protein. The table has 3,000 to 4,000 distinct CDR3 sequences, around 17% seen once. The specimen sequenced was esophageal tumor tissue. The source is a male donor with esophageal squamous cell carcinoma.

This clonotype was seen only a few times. The CDR3 spells CASSQDQSYGYTF. CDR3 in DNA: TGTGCCAGCAGCCAAGACCAGTCCTATGGCTACACCTTC. The chain couples TRBV14 to TRBJ1-2; D remains unclear. Trimming removed 0 bases at V and 4 bases at J, with 6 bases between. CDR1 and CDR2 from the germline V gene are SGHDN and FVKESK. CDR3 length: 13 amino acids.

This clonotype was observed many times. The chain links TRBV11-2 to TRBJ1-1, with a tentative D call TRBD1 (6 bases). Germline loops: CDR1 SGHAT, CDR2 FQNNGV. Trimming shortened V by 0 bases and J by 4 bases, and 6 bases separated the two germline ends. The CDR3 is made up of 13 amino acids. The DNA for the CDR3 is TGTGCCAGCAGCTTAGAGACAGGCACTGAAGCTTTCTTT. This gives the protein CASSLETGTEAFF. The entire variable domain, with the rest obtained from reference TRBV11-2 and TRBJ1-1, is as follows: EAGVAQSPRYKIIEKRQSVAFWCNPISGHATLYWYQQILGQGPKLLIQFQNNGVVDDSQLPKDRFSAERLKGVDSTLKIQPAKLEDSAVYLCASSLETGTEAFFGQGTRLTVV.